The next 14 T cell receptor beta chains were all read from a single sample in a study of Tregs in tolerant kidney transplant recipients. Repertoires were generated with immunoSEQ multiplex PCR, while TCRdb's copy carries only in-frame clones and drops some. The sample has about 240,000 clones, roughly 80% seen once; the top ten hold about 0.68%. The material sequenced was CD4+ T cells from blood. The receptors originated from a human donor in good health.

The CDR3 reads CASSREAAGGELFF. CDR3 nucleotide sequence: TGTGCCAGCAGCCGGGAGGCGGCTGGCGGGGAGCTGTTTTTT. The chain employs TRBV11-3 and TRBJ2-2; 7 nucleotides agree with TRBD2. The CDR3 extends over 14 amino acids. V dropped 5 bases and J dropped 7; count of bases not matched to a gene: 7. Germline assignment: CDR1 SGHNT and CDR2 YENEEA.

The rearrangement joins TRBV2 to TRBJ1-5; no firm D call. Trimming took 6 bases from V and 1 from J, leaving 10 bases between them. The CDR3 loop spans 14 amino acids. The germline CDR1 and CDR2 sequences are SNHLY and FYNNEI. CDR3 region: CASRKAVSNQPQHF. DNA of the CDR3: TGTGCCAGCAGAAAGGCAGTAAGCAATCAGCCCCAGCATTTT.

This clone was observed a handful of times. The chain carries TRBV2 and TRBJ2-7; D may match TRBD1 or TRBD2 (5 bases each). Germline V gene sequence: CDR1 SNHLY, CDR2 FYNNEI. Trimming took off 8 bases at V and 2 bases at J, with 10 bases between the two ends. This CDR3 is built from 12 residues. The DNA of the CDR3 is TGTGCCAGCGGGGGACGGACCTACGAGCAGTACTTC. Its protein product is CASGGRTYEQYF.

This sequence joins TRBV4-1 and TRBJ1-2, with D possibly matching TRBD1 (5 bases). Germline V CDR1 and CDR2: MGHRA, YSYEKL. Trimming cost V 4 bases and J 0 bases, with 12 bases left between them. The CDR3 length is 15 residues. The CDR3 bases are TGCGCCAGCAGCCGTACCCCGGGGGCTAACTATGGCTACACCTTC. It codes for CASSRTPGANYGYTF.

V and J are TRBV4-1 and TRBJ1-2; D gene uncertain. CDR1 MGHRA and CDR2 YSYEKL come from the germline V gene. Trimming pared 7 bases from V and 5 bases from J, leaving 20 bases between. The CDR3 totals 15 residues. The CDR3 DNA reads TGCGCCAGCAAACTCGACGCGGTGGGGAGGTATGGCTACACCTTC. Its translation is CASKLDAVGRYGYTF.

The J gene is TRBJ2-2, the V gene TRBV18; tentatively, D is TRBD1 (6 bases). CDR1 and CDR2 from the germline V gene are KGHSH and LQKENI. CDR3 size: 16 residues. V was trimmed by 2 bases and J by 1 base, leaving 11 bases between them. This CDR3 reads CASSPGQGRNTGELFF. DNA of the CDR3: TGTGCCAGCTCACCAGGGCAGGGGCGGAACACCGGGGAGCTGTTTTTT.

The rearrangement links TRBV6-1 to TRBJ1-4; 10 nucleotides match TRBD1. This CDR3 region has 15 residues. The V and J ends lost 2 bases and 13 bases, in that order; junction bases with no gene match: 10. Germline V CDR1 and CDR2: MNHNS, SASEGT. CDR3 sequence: CASSETRDRGVVLFF. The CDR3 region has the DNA TGTGCCAGCAGTGAAACCCGGGACAGGGGCGTAGTACTGTTTTTT.

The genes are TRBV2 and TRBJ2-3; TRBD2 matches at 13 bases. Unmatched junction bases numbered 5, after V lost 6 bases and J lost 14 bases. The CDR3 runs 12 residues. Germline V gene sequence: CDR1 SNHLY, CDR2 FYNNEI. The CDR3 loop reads CASSPGLAGRYF. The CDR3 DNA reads TGTGCCAGCAGCCCGGGACTAGCGGGAAGGTATTTT.

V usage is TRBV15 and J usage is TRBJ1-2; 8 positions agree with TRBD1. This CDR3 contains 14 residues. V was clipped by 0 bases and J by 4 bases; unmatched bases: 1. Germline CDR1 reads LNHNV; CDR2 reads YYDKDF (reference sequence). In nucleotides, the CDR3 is TGTGCCACCAGCAGAGAGACAGGGGTCTATGGCTACACCTTC. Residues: CATSRETGVYGYTF.

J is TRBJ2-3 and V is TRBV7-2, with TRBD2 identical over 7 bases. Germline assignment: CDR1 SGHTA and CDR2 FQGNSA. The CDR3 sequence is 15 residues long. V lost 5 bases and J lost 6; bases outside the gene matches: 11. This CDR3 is CASSPRTSQFDTQYF. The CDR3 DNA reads TGTGCCAGCAGCCCCCGGACTAGTCAGTTTGATACGCAGTATTTT.

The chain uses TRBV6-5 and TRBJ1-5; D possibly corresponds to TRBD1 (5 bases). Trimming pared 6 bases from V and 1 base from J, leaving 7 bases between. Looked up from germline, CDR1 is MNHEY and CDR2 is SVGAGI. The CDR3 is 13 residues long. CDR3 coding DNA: TGTGCCAGCAGAAGGACAAGCAATCAGCCCCAGCATTTT. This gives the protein CASRRTSNQPQHF.

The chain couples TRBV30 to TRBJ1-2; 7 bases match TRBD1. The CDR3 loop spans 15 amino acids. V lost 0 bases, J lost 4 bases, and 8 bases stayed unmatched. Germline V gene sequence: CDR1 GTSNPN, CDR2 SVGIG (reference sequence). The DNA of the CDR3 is TGTGCCTGGAGTGTAGGGGCAGGGGGGGGCTATGGCTACACCTTC. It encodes CAWSVGAGGGYGYTF.

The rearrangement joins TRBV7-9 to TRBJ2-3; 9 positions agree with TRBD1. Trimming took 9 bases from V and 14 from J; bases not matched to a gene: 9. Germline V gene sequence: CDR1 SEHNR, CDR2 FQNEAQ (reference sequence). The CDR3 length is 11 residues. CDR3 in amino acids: CASIQGALMYF. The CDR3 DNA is TGTGCCAGTATACAGGGGGCTTTAATGTATTTT.

CDR3: CASSGTLVNTEAFF. The CDR3 nucleotides read TGTGCCAGCAGTGGGACTTTGGTGAACACTGAAGCTTTCTTT. This chain joins TRBV2 and TRBJ1-1; D gene unclear. Germline loops: CDR1 SNHLY, CDR2 FYNNEI. This CDR3 is 14 amino acids long. The germline V and J ends were trimmed by 4 bases and 0 bases, with 9 bases remaining between them.